What follows are 2 T cell receptor beta chains derived from one specimen sequenced in a study of cytomegalovirus exposure and HLA in healthy donors. The method was immunoSEQ multiplex PCR; TCRdb's version includes in-frame clones alone and lacks a portion of them. The sample gives about 130,000 clones, nearly 90% of which show up once; about 8.2% is in the top ten. Sequenced material: PBMCs. All receptors derive from a woman in her late teens or twenties in good health and CMV-seropositive.

The table lists this clone with a few counts. V gene TRBV6-5 combines with J gene TRBJ1-6, with 9 bases identical to TRBD1. The germline CDR1 and CDR2 sequences are MNHEY and SVGAGI. V dropped 6 bases and J dropped 10; count of bases not matched to a gene: 10. This CDR3 contains 15 residues. CDR3 region: CASRAADRGNSPLHF. In nucleotides, the CDR3 is TGTGCCAGCAGGGCCGCGGACAGGGGAAACTCACCCCTCCACTTT.

V is TRBV7-6 and J is TRBJ2-1; D is perhaps TRBD2 (5 bases). V lost 1 base to trimming and J lost 6 bases, with 13 bases between them. The CDR3 extends over 15 amino acids. The germline V gene has CDR1 SGHVS and CDR2 FNYEAQ. Written as DNA, the CDR3 is TGTGCCAGCAGCTTAGATCGGACCCGGGGCAATGAGCAGTTCTTC. Its protein product is CASSLDRTRGNEQFF. The complete variable domain, with remaining parts taken from reference TRBV7-6 and TRBJ2-1, reads GAGVSQSPRYKVTKRGQDVALRCDPISGHVSLYWYRQALGQGPEFLTYFNYEAQQDKSGLPNDRFSAERPEGSISTLTIQRTEQRDSAMYRCASSLDRTRGNEQFFGPGTRLTVL.